Listed here are 8 T cell receptor beta chains from one sample, sequenced in a study of blood T cells in healthy people across ages. Sample-barcoded 5' priming and a J-beta primer mix drove a second PCR of roughly 6 to 12 cycles. TCRdb reprocessed the 5' RACE reads via MiXCR and lists one record per CDR3 protein. Seen here are over 1,300,000 distinct CDR3 sequences, approximately 59% observed once, and the top ten hold over 6.5%. Sequenced material: blood. The receptors come from a man in his late teens or twenties in good health.

This clonotype was detected only a few times. V gene TRBV5-1 combines with J gene TRBJ2-5; 8 positions match TRBD2. This CDR3 region has 15 residues. Germline lookup yields CDR1 SGHRS and CDR2 YFSETQ. Trimming cost V 0 bases and J 2 bases; bases outside gene matches: 3. The CDR3 sequence: CASSLERLAQETQYF. CDR3 bases: TGCGCCAGCAGCTTGGAACGACTAGCGCAAGAGACCCAGTACTTC.

In this sample, this clonotype turned up once. The CDR3 DNA reads as TGTGCCAGCAGCCATAGGGGCGCCGGGATGAACACTGAAGCTTTCTTT. Translation gives CASSHRGAGMNTEAFF. The J gene is TRBJ1-1, the V gene TRBV3-1, with D perhaps matching TRBD1 (5 bases). This CDR3 spans 16 amino acids. Trimming took 3 bases from V and 0 from J, leaving 14 bases between them. Germline V gives CDR1 LGHDT, CDR2 YNNKEL (reference sequence). Based on the CDR3 plus reference TRBV3-1 and TRBJ1-1, the full variable domain is DTAVSQTPKYLVTQMGNDKSIKCEQNLGHDTMYWYKQDSKKFLKIMFSYNNKELIINETVPNRFSPKSPDKAHLNLHINSLELGDSAVYFCASSHRGAGMNTEAFFGQGTRLTVV.

The chain carries TRBV20-1 and TRBJ1-2; D may be TRBD1 (5 bases). V was shortened by 3 bases and J by 6 bases, with 20 bases between the two germline ends. Per the germline V gene, CDR1 is DFQATT and CDR2 is SNEGSKA (reference sequence). The CDR3 runs 15 residues. This chain's CDR3 is CSARDKTGGNDGYTF. The CDR3 DNA reads TGCAGTGCTAGGGATAAAACCGGGGGAAATGATGGCTACACCTTC.

The chain carries TRBV29-1 and TRBJ2-7, with TRBD2 matching over 10 bases. This CDR3 contains 16 residues. Germline loops: CDR1 SQVTM, CDR2 ANQGSEA. V lost 7 bases to trimming and J lost 5 bases; unmatched junction nucleotides: 17. The CDR3 loop is CSAEGASGSTNDEQYF. In DNA, the CDR3 is TGCAGCGCGGAGGGGGCTAGCGGGAGTACTAACGACGAGCAGTACTTC.

J is TRBJ1-6 and V is TRBV20-1, with 7 bases identical to TRBD1. Trimming cost V 6 bases and J 0 bases; bases outside gene matches: 5. Germline CDR1 is DFQATT and CDR2 is SNEGSKA (reference sequence). This CDR3 spans 15 amino acids. CDR3 coding DNA: TGCAGTGCCGAAACAGGGGACTCCTATAATTCACCCCTCCACTTT. This translates into CSAETGDSYNSPLHF.

This clonotype was detected a few times. The genes are TRBV20-1 and TRBJ2-3; D ambiguous. The CDR3 is 13 residues long. V was shortened by 6 bases and J by 1 base, with 11 bases between the two germline ends. Germline V gives CDR1 DFQATT, CDR2 SNEGSKA (reference sequence). DNA of the CDR3: TGCAGTGCCCTGGGTACGGGCACAGATACGCAGTATTTT. Protein: CSALGTGTDTQYF.

This clonotype was detected only a few times. The rearrangement uses TRBV28 and TRBJ2-1, with D possibly being TRBD1 or TRBD2 (5 bases each). Germline loops: CDR1 MDHEN, CDR2 SYDVKM. The V gene lost 6 bases and the J gene lost 7 bases, with 16 bases spanning the gap. The CDR3 is made up of 14 amino acids. CDR3 amino acids: CASRSGTVWNEQFF. DNA of the CDR3: TGTGCCAGCAGATCCGGGACGGTCTGGAATGAGCAGTTCTTC.

This clonotype was found a few times. CDR3 in DNA: TGCGCCAGCAGCCAAGTAGTTGGGGGATCCTACGAGCAGTACTTC. It specifies CASSQVVGGSYEQYF. The chain carries TRBV4-3 and TRBJ2-7, with D possibly being TRBD1 or TRBD2 (5 bases each). V dropped 1 base and J dropped 1 base, with 11 bases sitting between them. CDR1 and CDR2 (germline): LGHNA, YSLEER. This CDR3 has 15 residues.